The rows below give T cell receptor beta chains drawn from one sample of a study of regulatory T cells in long-lasting Graves disease. Each CDR3 protein gets one entry after TCRdb re-called the multiplex PCR reads with MiXCR. The top ten clones hold 23% of a sample with about 420,000 distinct CDR3 sequences, roughly 15% of them seen once. The same sample was also studied in work on T cells in Graves' hyperthyroidism and ophthalmopathy.

The sample consisted of peripheral blood mononuclear cells (PBMCs), taken at new diagnosis, from a patient treated with antithyroid drugs. The source is a woman under 30 with Graves disease. CDR3s include the opening cysteine and the closing phenylalanine or tryptophan. The D gene is left open where the match is weak. Expanded clones get a size class; other rows say once, few or many, or leave the size out.

v_gene	len	d_gene	j_gene	abundance	CDR3aa	CDR3nt
TRBV7-3	16	.	TRBJ2-3	many	CASSLVSDSRTDTQYF	TGTGCCAGCAGCTTAGTGTCGGACAGCCGCACAGATACGCAGTATTTT
TRBV7-3	15	TRBD2	TRBJ2-1	many	CASSLMASGDNEQFF	TGTGCCAGCAGCTTAATGGCTAGCGGGGATAATGAGCAGTTCTTC
TRBV20-1	14	TRBD1	TRBJ1-1	many	CSASPAGTGREAFF	TGCAGTGCTAGTCCCGCCGGGACAGGGAGAGAAGCTTTCTTT
TRBV7-9	13	.	TRBJ2-1	many	CASSFTASNEQFF	TGTGCCAGCAGCTTTACAGCCTCCAATGAGCAGTTCTTC
TRBV6-5	15	.	TRBJ2-7	many	CASRFLEDSSYEQYF	TGTGCCAGCCGTTTTCTAGAGGACTCCTCCTACGAGCAGTACTTC
TRBV6-1	11	.	TRBJ2-1	.	CASEGSNEQFF	TGTGCCAGCGAGGGTAGCAATGAGCAGTTCTTC
TRBV20-1	14	.	TRBJ2-7	many	CSARDQAELYEQYF	TGCAGTGCTAGAGATCAGGCGGAGCTCTACGAGCAGTACTTC
TRBV29-1	13	.	TRBJ2-7	few	CSVKVQGSHEQYF	TGCAGCGTGAAAGTTCAGGGGTCCCACGAGCAGTACTTC
TRBV2	15	TRBD1	TRBJ2-7	few	CASRVQGWAGYEQYF	TGTGCCAGCAGGGTACAGGGGTGGGCTGGATACGAGCAGTACTTC
TRBV20-1	15	TRBD2	TRBJ2-1	many	CSARGRLASYNEQFF	TGCAGTGCTAGGGGTAGACTAGCTTCCTACAATGAGCAGTTCTTC
TRBV2	15	TRBD1	TRBJ2-3	many	CASSGDRVGADTQYF	TGTGCCAGCAGTGGGGACAGGGTGGGTGCAGATACGCAGTATTTT
TRBV28	15	.	TRBJ1-1	.	CASIFNGVPNTEAFF	TGTGCCAGCATCTTTAACGGGGTGCCGAACACTGAAGCTTTCTTT
TRBV3-1	14	.	TRBJ2-7	many	CASSHSGSSYEQYF	TGTGCCAGCAGCCACAGCGGAAGCTCCTACGAGCAGTACTTC
TRBV10-3	15	.	TRBJ1-2	few	CAISEPPVRAYGYTF	TGTGCCATCAGTGAGCCTCCCGTCCGGGCCTATGGCTACACCTTC
TRBV7-9	13	.	TRBJ1-5	few	CASSANRNQPQHF	TGTGCCAGCAGCGCAAATAGGAATCAGCCCCAGCATTTT
TRBV6-1	15	.	TRBJ2-1	many	CASSEALGYYNEQFF	TGTGCCAGCAGTGAAGCGCTTGGCTACTACAATGAGCAGTTCTTC
TRBV20-1	15	TRBD2	TRBJ2-3	.	CSAAPGLAVTDTQYF	TGCAGTGCAGCCCCGGGACTAGCGGTCACAGATACGCAGTATTTT
TRBV6-5	15	.	TRBJ1-6	few	CASSLSGELGSPLHF	TGTGCCAGCAGTTTATCAGGGGAGCTGGGCTCACCCCTCCACTTT
TRBV3-1	16	.	TRBJ1-6	many	CASTYKDRGVNSPLHF	TGTGCCAGCACCTACAAGGACCGGGGTGTGAATTCACCCCTCCACTTT
TRBV30	13	.	TRBJ2-1	few	CAWSTRRLNEQFF	TGTGCCTGGAGTACCCGACGACTCAATGAGCAGTTCTTC
TRBV7-9	14	.	TRBJ2-1	.	CASRILGAYNEQFF	TGTGCCAGCAGGATCCTTGGGGCCTACAATGAGCAGTTCTTC
TRBV4-1	15	TRBD2	TRBJ2-1	few	CASSSRTSAYNEQFF	TGCGCCAGCAGCAGTCGGACTAGCGCATACAATGAGCAGTTCTTC
TRBV19	15	TRBD2	TRBJ2-1	.	CASSLSSGRQNEQFF	TGTGCCAGTAGCCTATCTAGCGGGAGACAAAATGAGCAGTTCTTC
TRBV6-1	12	.	TRBJ2-1	many	CASARMNNEQFF	TGTGCCAGCGCCCGGATGAACAATGAGCAGTTCTTC
TRBV5-6	17	.	TRBJ2-7	.	CASRSIYRPQTFYEQYF	TGTGCCAGCAGGTCGATCTACAGACCTCAAACATTTTACGAGCAGTACTTC
TRBV28	15	TRBD1	TRBJ2-3	.	CASRAPGQSGDTQYF	TGTGCCAGCAGGGCCCCGGGACAGAGCGGAGATACGCAGTATTTT
TRBV12-3/TRBV12-4	15	.	TRBJ2-7	few	CAGSFTRQTSYEQYF	TGTGCCGGCAGTTTCACTCGACAGACTTCCTACGAGCAGTACTTC
TRBV6-1	14	TRBD1	TRBJ1-5	many	CASSSQGAHQPQHF	TGTGCCAGCAGCTCACAGGGGGCCCATCAGCCCCAGCATTTT
TRBV5-8	11	.	TRBJ2-7	few	CASSGQKEQYF	TGTGCCAGCAGTGGACAGAAAGAGCAGTACTTC
TRBV29-1	15	.	TRBJ2-3	many	CSVRKGGAGTDTQYF	TGCAGCGTACGAAAGGGGGGGGCTGGCACAGATACGCAGTATTTT
TRBV12-3/TRBV12-4	12	TRBD2	TRBJ2-3	many	CASSFGREAQYF	TGTGCCAGCAGTTTCGGGCGGGAGGCGCAGTATTTT
TRBV5-5	15	TRBD2	TRBJ2-7	few	CASSLVLAGQREQYF	TGTGCCAGCAGCTTGGTGCTAGCGGGTCAGCGCGAGCAGTACTTC
TRBV7-9	19	TRBD2	TRBJ2-3	many	CASSSEAPRTSFSTDTQYF	TGTGCCAGCAGCTCCGAGGCTCCTCGGACTAGCTTTAGCACAGATACGCAGTATTTT
TRBV2	15	.	TRBJ1-1	many	CASSDPGAANTEAFF	TGTGCCAGCAGTGATCCGGGGGCAGCGAACACTGAAGCTTTCTTT
TRBV12-3/TRBV12-4	14	.	TRBJ2-2	many	CASSPTLSTGELFF	TGTGCCAGCAGTCCCACTCTGTCAACCGGGGAGCTGTTTTTT